The source of this T cell receptor beta chain is a study of blood T cell repertoires in COVID-19. Study details: The origin of the acute and convalescent COVID-19 samples was the United States, Italy and Spain.

As processed by the authors: Estimation of nucleated cell counts was performed using reference gene primer amplification. The data were produced by immunoSEQ multiplex PCR, yet TCRdb's version contains in-frame clones alone and is incomplete. From that table come the V and J calls and clone size; the DNA was used to work out D and trimming. This sample yields 150,000 or so clones, of which 87% are seen a single time; 4% belongs to the top ten. Grouping used clinical history reported by participants in a survey and questionnaire. Contact with a PCR-confirmed or clinician-diagnosed COVID-19 case occurred within 2 weeks of entry. The CDR3 totals 16 residues. Germline CDR1 and CDR2: SGHVS and FQNEAQ. V was pared by 5 bases and J by 3 bases, with 19 bases between.

The sequencing input was PBMCs or T cells enriched from blood (not recorded which). This receptor was taken from a woman aged 40-49 years who had been exposed to COVID-19. V and J are TRBV7-8 and TRBJ1-2; D remains unclear. The CDR3 DNA reads as TGTGCCAGCAGCGCCCCGCGCGAGGGATGGGACTATGGCTACACCTTC. Encoded protein: CASSAPREGWDYGYTF.